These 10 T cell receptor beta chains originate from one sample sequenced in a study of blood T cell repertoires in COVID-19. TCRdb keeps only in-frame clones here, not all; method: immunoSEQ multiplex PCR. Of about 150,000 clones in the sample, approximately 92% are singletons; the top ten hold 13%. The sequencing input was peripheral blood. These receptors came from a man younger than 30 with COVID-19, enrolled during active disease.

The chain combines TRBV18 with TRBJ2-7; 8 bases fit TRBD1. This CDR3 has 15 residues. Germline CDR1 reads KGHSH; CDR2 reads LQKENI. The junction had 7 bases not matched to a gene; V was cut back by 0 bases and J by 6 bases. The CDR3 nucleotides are TGTGCCAGCTCACCACCGTCCCAGGGGGCGGGCGAGCAGTACTTC. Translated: CASSPPSQGAGEQYF. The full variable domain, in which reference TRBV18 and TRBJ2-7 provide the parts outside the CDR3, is NAGVMQNPRHLVRRRGQEARLRCSPMKGHSHVYWYRQLPEEGLKFMVYLQKENIIDESGMPKERFSAEFPKEGPSILRIQQVVRGDSAAYFCASSPPSQGAGEQYFGPGTRLTVT.

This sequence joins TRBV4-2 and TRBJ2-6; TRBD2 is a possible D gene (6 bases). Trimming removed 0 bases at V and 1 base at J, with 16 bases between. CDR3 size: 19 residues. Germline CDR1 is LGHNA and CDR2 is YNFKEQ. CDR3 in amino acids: CASSQDPGGSRSGANVLTF. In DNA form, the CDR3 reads TGTGCCAGCAGCCAAGATCCTGGAGGGTCAAGGTCTGGGGCCAACGTCCTGACTTTC.

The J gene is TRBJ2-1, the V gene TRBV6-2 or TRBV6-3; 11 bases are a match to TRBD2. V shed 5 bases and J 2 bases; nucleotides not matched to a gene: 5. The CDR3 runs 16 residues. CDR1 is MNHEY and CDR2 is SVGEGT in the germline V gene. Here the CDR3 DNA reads TGTGCCAGCAGTGGGACTAGCGGAAAACCCTACAATGAGCAGTTCTTC. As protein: CASSGTSGKPYNEQFF.

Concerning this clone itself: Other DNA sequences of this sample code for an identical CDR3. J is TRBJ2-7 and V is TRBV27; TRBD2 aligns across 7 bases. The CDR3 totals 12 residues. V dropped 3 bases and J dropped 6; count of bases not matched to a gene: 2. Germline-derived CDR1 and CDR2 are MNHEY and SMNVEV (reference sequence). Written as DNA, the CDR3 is TGTGCCAGCAGTTTGGGCGGGGGCGAGCAGTACTTC. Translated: CASSLGGGEQYF.

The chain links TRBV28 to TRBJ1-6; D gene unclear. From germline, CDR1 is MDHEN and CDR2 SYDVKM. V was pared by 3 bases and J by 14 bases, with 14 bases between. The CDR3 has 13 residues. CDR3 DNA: TGTGCCAGCAGTTTCCGGGGAATAAGGACCCTCCACTTT. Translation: CASSFRGIRTLHF. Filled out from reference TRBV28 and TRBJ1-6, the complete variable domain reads DVKVTQSSRYLVKRTGEKVFLECVQDMDHENMFWYRQDPGLGLRLIYFSYDVKMKEKGDIPEGYSVSREKKERFSLILESASTNQTSMYLCASSFRGIRTLHFGNGTRLTVT.

The CDR3 DNA reads TGTGCCAGCGGCAACCTTGGCACCGGGGAGCTGTTTTTT. The encoded protein is CASGNLGTGELFF. The chain combines TRBV7-8 with TRBJ2-2, with D unclear. V was clipped by 8 bases and J by 4 bases, with 11 bases between them. This CDR3 contains 13 residues. Germline V gene sequence: CDR1 SGHVS, CDR2 FQNEAQ.

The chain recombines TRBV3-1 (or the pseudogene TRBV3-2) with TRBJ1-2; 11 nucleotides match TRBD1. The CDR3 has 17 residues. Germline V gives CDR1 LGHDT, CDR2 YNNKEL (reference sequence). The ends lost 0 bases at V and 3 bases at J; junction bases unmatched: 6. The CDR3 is CASSQDRWTGGYYGYTF. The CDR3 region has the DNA TGTGCCAGCAGCCAAGATCGTTGGACAGGGGGCTACTATGGCTACACCTTC.

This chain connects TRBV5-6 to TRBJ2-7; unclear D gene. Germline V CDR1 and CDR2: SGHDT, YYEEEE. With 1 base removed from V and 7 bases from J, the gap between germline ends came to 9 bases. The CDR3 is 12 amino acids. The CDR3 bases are TGTGCCAGCAGCTTGAACACCGTGGAGCAGTACTTC. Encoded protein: CASSLNTVEQYF.

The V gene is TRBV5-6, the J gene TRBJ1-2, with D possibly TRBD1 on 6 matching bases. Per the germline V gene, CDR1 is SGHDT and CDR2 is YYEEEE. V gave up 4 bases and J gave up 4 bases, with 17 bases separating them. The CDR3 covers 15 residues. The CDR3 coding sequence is TGTGCCAGCAGCACCCGGGGGGCGGCTGGCTATGGCTACACCTTC. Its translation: CASSTRGAAGYGYTF.

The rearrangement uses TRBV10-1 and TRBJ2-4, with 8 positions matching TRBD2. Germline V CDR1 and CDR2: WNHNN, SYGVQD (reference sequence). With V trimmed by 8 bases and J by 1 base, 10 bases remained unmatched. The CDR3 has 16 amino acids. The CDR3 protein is CASAPTGGGAKNIQYF. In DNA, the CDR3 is TGCGCCAGCGCACCGACAGGCGGGGGGGCCAAAAACATTCAGTACTTC.